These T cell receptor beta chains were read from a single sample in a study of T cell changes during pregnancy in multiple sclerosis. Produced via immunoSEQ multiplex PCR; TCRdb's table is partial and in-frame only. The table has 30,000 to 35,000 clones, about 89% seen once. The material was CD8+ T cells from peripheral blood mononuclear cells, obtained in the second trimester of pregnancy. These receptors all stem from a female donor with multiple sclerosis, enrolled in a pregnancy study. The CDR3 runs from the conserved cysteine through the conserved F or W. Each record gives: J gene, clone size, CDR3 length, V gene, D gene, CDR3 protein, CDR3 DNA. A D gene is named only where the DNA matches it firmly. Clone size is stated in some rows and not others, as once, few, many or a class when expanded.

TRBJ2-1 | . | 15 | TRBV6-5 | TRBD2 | CASSAGTSGYNEQFF | TGTGCCAGCAGTGCCGGGACTAGCGGCTACAATGAGCAGTTCTTC
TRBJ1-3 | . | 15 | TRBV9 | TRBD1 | CASSATGVPGNTIYF | TGTGCCAGCAGCGCAACAGGGGTTCCTGGAAACACCATATATTTT
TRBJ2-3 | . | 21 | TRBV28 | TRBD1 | CASSPSRARTGTSSRADTQYF | TGTGCCAGCAGTCCTTCAAGAGCCCGGACAGGGACGTCTTCGAGGGCAGATACGCAGTATTTT
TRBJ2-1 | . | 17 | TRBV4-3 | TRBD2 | CASSQDLSGRAYNEQFF | TGCGCCAGCAGCCAAGATCTTAGCGGGAGGGCCTACAATGAGCAGTTCTTC
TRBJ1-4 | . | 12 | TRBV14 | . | CASSQKGGKLFF | TGTGCCAGCAGCCAAAAGGGGGGGAAACTGTTTTTT
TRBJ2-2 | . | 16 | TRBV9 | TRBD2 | CASSAAGGPNTGELFF | TGTGCCAGCAGCGCAGCGGGAGGACCGAACACCGGGGAGCTGTTTTTT
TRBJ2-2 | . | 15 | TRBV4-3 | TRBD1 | CASSADRVNTGELFF | TGCGCCAGCAGCGCTGACAGGGTTAACACCGGGGAGCTGTTTTTT
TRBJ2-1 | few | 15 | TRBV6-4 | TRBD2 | CASSLTSGSYNEQFF | TGTGCCAGCAGCTTGACTAGCGGATCCTACAATGAGCAGTTCTTC
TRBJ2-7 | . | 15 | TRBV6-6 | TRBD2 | CASSYGRESSYEQYF | TGTGCCAGCAGCTACGGGCGGGAGAGCTCCTACGAGCAGTACTTC
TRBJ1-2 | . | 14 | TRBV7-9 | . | CASSYRDLEVGYTF | TGTGCCAGCAGCTACAGGGATTTGGAGGTCGGGTACACCTTC
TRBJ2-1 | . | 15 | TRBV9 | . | CASSPLWSSYNEQFF | TGTGCCAGCAGCCCGCTATGGAGCTCCTACAATGAGCAGTTCTTC
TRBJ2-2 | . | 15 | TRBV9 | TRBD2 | CASTLGSGGPGELFF | TGTGCCAGCACGCTGGGGTCGGGAGGGCCCGGGGAGCTGTTTTTT
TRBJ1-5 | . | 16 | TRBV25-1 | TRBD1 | CASSATGGLGNQPQHF | TGTGCCAGCAGTGCAACAGGGGGCTTGGGCAATCAGCCCCAGCATTTT
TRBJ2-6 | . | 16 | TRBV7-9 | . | CASITGPYSGANVLTF | TGTGCCAGCATTACAGGGCCATACTCTGGGGCCAACGTCCTGACTTTC
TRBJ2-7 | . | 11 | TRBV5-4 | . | CATRGNYEQYF | TGTGCCACCCGAGGGAACTACGAGCAGTACTTC
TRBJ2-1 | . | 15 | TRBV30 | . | CAWIRTGVNYNEQFF | TGTGCCTGGATCCGGACGGGAGTTAACTACAATGAGCAGTTCTTC
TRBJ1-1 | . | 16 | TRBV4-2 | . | CASSPSEGVDYTEAFF | TGTGCCAGCAGCCCTTCCGAGGGGGTTGATTACACTGAAGCTTTCTTT
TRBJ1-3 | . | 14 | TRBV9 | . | CASSVAGLGNTIYF | TGTGCCAGCAGCGTAGCAGGCCTTGGAAACACCATATATTTT
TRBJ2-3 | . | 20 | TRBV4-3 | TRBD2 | CASSQEGGSLAGTITDTQYF | TGCGCCAGCAGCCAAGAAGGCGGTTCGCTAGCGGGGACTATCACAGATACGCAGTATTTT
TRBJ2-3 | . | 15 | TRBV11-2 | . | CASSLGWGDTDTQYF | TGTGCCAGCAGCTTAGGTTGGGGGGACACAGATACGCAGTATTTT
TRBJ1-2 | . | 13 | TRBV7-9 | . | CASSYAAVYGYTF | TGTGCCAGCAGCTATGCAGCGGTCTATGGCTACACCTTC
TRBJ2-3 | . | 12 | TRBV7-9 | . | CASRTFNDTQYF | TGTGCCAGCAGGACTTTCAACGATACGCAGTATTTT
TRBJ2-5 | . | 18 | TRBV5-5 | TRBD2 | CASSQGLAGEGVLETQYF | TGTGCCAGCAGCCAGGGACTAGCGGGAGAAGGGGTGTTAGAGACCCAGTACTTC
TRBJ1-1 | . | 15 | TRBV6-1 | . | CASSAPRVSRTEAFF | TGTGCCAGCAGTGCCCCCAGGGTATCGCGGACTGAAGCTTTCTTT
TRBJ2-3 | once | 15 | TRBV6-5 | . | CASRGAESLPDTQYF | TGTGCCAGCCGGGGGGCGGAATCACTCCCAGATACGCAGTATTTT
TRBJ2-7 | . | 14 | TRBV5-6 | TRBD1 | CASSLVGTDYEQYF | TGTGCCAGCAGCTTGGTGGGGACAGACTACGAGCAGTACTTC
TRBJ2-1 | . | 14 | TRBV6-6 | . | CASSSAPTGNEQFF | TGTGCCAGCAGTTCCGCCCCTACGGGCAATGAGCAGTTCTTC
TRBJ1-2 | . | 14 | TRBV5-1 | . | CASSLATANYGYTF | TGCGCCAGCAGCTTGGCGACAGCTAACTATGGCTACACCTTC
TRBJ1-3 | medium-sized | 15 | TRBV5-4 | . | CASSLPPGLSDTIYF | TGTGCCAGCAGCTTGCCCCCAGGGCTTTCGGACACCATATATTTT
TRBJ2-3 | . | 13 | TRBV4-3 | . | CASSQDRTDTQYF | TGCGCCAGCAGCCAAGACAGGACAGATACGCAGTATTTT
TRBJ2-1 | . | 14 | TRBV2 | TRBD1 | CASSGAGTDNEQFF | TGTGCCAGCAGTGGGGCCGGGACAGACAATGAGCAGTTCTTC
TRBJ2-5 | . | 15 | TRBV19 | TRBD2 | CASSILAGGQETQYF | TGTGCCAGTAGTATACTAGCGGGAGGCCAAGAGACCCAGTACTTC
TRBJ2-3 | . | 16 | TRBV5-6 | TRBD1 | CASSLHGQGATDTQYF | TGTGCCAGCAGCTTGCATGGACAGGGGGCCACAGATACGCAGTATTTT